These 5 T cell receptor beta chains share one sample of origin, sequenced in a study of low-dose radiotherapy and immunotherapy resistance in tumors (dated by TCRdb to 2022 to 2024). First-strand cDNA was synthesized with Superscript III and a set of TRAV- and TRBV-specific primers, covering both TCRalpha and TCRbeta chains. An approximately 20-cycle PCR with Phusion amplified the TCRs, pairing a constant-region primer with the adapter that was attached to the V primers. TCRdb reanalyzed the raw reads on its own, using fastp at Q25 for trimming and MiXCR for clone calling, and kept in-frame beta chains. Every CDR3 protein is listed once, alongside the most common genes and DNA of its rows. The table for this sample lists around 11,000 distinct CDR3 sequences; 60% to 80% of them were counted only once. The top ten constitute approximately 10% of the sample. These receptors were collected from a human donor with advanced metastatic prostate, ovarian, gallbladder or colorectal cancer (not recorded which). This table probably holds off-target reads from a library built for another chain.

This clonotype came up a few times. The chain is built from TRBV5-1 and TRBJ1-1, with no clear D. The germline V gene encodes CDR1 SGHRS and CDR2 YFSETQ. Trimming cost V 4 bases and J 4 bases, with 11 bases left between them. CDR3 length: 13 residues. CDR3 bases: TGCGCCAGCAGCCTCGGGGAAGGCACTGAAGCTTTCTTT. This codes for CASSLGEGTEAFF.

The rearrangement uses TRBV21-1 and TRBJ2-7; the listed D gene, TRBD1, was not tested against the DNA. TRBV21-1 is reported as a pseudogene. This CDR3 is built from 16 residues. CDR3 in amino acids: CASSSWDRATGYEQYF. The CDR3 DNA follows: TGTGCCAGCAGCTCCTGGGACAGGGCAACGGGCTACGAGCAGTACTTC.

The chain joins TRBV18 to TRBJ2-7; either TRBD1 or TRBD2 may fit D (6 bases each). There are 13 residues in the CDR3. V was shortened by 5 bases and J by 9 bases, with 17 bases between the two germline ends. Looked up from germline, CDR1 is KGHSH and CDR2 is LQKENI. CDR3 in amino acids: CASSSGQPGGQYF. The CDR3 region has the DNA TGTGCCAGCTCATCAGGACAGCCCGGGGGGCAGTACTTC. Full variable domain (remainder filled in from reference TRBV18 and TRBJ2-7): NAGVMQNPRHLVRRRGQEARLRCSPMKGHSHVYWYRQLPEEGLKFMVYLQKENIIDESGMPKERFSAEFPKEGPSILRIQQVVRGDSAAYFCASSSGQPGGQYFGPGTRLTVT.

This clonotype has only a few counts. Here the CDR3 DNA reads TGTGCCAGCAGGTTCCGGGGTAACGCGGGAGGAACCTACGAGCAGTACTTC. Protein: CASRFRGNAGGTYEQYF. The chain carries TRBV7-9 and TRBJ2-7; 8 bases are a match to TRBD2. Germline assignment: CDR1 SEHNR and CDR2 FQNEAQ (reference sequence). V lost 6 bases to trimming and J lost 2 bases; unmatched junction nucleotides: 15. CDR3 length: 17 residues. The whole variable domain, filled in from reference TRBV7-9 and TRBJ2-7, reads DTGVSQNPRHKITKRGQNVTFRCDPISEHNRLYWYRQTLGQGPEFLTYFQNEAQLEKSRLLSDRFSAERPKGSFSTLEIQRTEQGDSAMYLCASRFRGNAGGTYEQYFGPGTRLTVT.

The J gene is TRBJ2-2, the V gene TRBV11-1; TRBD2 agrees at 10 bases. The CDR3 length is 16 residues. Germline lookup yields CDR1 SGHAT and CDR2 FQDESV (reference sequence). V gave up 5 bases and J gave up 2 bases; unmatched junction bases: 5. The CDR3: CASSRRTSGNTGELFF. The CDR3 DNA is TGTGCCAGCAGCCGTCGGACTAGCGGTAACACCGGGGAGCTGTTTTTT.